Shown below are 32 T cell receptor beta chains from a single sample sequenced in a study of T cells after yellow fever vaccination. TCRdb analysed the 5' RACE reads with MiXCR anew, one entry per CDR3 protein. The sample shows 300,000 to 400,000 distinct CDR3 sequences, approximately 4.2% of them seen only once. The input for sequencing was PBMCs, taken 5 days after the yellow fever booster vaccination. These receptors were collected from a man aged 18 to 30 who received the YFV17D yellow fever vaccine.

At least ten counts were recorded for this clonotype. The junction does not match germline at one end; this may be a read error. For the CDR3, the DNA is TGTGCCAGCAGTCTGGGACTAGGGACCCAGTACTTC. Protein sequence: CASSLGLGTQYF. The chain links TRBV5-1 to TRBJ2-5; 8 bases are shared with TRBD2. CDR3 length: 12 residues. Per germline, CDR1 SGHRS and CDR2 YFSETQ.

The chain joins TRBV15 to TRBJ1-6; D is ambiguous. The germline V and J ends were trimmed by 5 bases and 7 bases, with 15 bases remaining between them. The CDR3 contains 15 residues. Germline V lookup: CDR1 LNHNV, CDR2 YYDKDF (reference sequence). The CDR3 sequence is CATSLRPGPNSPLHF. CDR3 DNA sequence: TGTGCCACCAGCTTAAGACCCGGTCCCAATTCACCCCTCCACTTT.

This clonotype was seen ten or more times. The chain joins TRBV4-1 to TRBJ1-4; D ambiguous. The CDR3 sequence is 15 residues long. Trimming stripped 1 base from V and 2 bases from J, with 8 bases between. In germline, CDR1 is MGHRA, CDR2 YSYEKL. DNA for the CDR3: TGCGCCAGCAGCCAAGCTGGGGTTACTAATGAAAAACTGTTTTTT. Amino acid sequence: CASSQAGVTNEKLFF.

This clonotype was recorded at least ten times. The rearrangement uses TRBV15 and TRBJ2-3; 11 positions match TRBD2. The CDR3 runs 16 residues. The V gene end was trimmed by 2 bases and the J gene end by 4 bases; junction bases not matched to a gene: 5. Germline V gene lookup returns CDR1 LNHNV and CDR2 YYDKDF (reference sequence). This CDR3 reads CATSRLAGGSADTQYF. The CDR3 bases are TGTGCCACCAGCAGACTAGCGGGGGGATCCGCAGATACGCAGTATTTT.

This clonotype was recorded a few times. The chain employs TRBV19 and TRBJ1-5, with D unclear. Trimming stripped 1 base from V and 11 bases from J, with 12 bases between. Germline V gene sequence: CDR1 LNHDA, CDR2 SQIVND (reference sequence). The CDR3 is made up of 13 amino acids. For the CDR3, the DNA is TGTGCCAGTAGTATAGGTCGTGCTTGGGCCCAGCATTTT. Translation gives CASSIGRAWAQHF.

The chain links TRBV14 to TRBJ2-5; TRBD2 might be the D (5 bases). The germline V gene encodes CDR1 SGHDN and CDR2 FVKESK. V shed 1 base and J shed 1 base, with 10 bases lying between them. This CDR3 has 15 residues. This CDR3 reads CASSQVRAGQETQYF. The CDR3 DNA is TGTGCCAGCAGCCAAGTGCGGGCGGGCCAAGAGACCCAGTACTTC.

The rearrangement uses TRBV5-5 and TRBJ1-2, with TRBD1 identical over 7 bases. CDR3 size: 17 residues. Germline CDR1 and CDR2: SGHKS and YYEKEE (reference sequence). Trimming at V came to 0 bases and at J to 6 bases, leaving 14 bases not matched to a gene. The CDR3 DNA reads as TGTGCCAGCAGCTTGGCCGGACAGGTTGCGTGGAGTGATGGCTACACCTTC. It is translated as CASSLAGQVAWSDGYTF.

The chain recombines TRBV19 with TRBJ2-7; D is unclear. Germline CDR1 and CDR2: LNHDA and SQIVND (reference sequence). V shed 6 bases and J shed 4 bases, with 19 bases lying between them. This CDR3 spans 15 amino acids. The CDR3 here is CASSPYTLGTYEQYF. The CDR3 DNA sequence: TGTGCCAGTAGCCCTTATACCCTTGGAACTTACGAGCAGTACTTC.

Many counts were recorded for this clonotype. Its ends do not fully match the called genes, so a read error is possible. CDR3 in amino acids: CASSLATSGAVTQYF. The CDR3 DNA sequence: TGTGCTAGCAGCTTAGCGACTAGCGGGGCGGTGACCCAGTACTTC. The chain recombines TRBV7-7 with TRBJ2-5; 11 positions match TRBD2. This CDR3 spans 15 amino acids. CDR1 and CDR2 from the germline V gene are SSHAT and FNYEAQ (reference sequence).

The chain uses TRBV29-1 and TRBJ2-1; maybe TRBD2 (5 bases). The V gene lost 3 bases and the J gene lost 3 bases, with 9 bases spanning the gap. The germline V gene has CDR1 SQVTM and CDR2 ANQGSEA. This CDR3 spans 13 amino acids. The DNA for the CDR3 is TGCAGCGTTGATTCCCGGGGCTACAATGAGCAGTTCTTC. The encoded protein is CSVDSRGYNEQFF.

Many counts were recorded for this clonotype. This rearrangement joins TRBV14 to TRBJ2-2, with D uncertain. The CDR3 sequence is 14 residues long. Trimming left V 4 bases short and J 4 bases short, with 10 bases between. Germline CDR1 is SGHDN and CDR2 is FVKESK. CDR3 in amino acids: CASSPWGSTGELFF. Here the CDR3 DNA reads TGTGCCAGCAGCCCCTGGGGAAGCACCGGGGAGCTGTTTTTT. The full variable domain, completed using reference TRBV14 and TRBJ2-2, is EAGVTQFPSHSVIEKGQTVTLRCDPISGHDNLYWYRRVMGKEIKFLLHFVKESKQDESGMPNNRFLAERTGGTYSTLKVQPAELEDSGVYFCASSPWGSTGELFFGEGSRLTVL.

This clonotype was recorded many times. The chain employs TRBV7-3 and TRBJ2-7; weak D call: TRBD1 (5 bases). The CDR3 runs to 14 residues. The V end lost 5 bases, the J end lost 0 bases, and 11 bases lay between the germline ends. Germline CDR1 is SGHTA and CDR2 is FQGTGA. The CDR3 spells CASSQTASSYEQYF. CDR3 nucleotides: TGTGCCAGCAGCCAGACAGCTAGCTCCTACGAGCAGTACTTC.

This clonotype turned up a few times. The J gene is TRBJ2-7, the V gene TRBV27; TRBD2 matches at 7 bases. Germline CDR1 and CDR2: MNHEY and SMNVEV (reference sequence). The J segment lost 1 base and the V segment lost 5 bases, leaving 8 bases of the junction unmatched. The CDR3 is 15 amino acids. The CDR3 sequence is CASSRGRGRSYEQYV. CDR3 coding DNA: TGTGCCAGCAGTCGGGGGAGGGGCAGATCCTACGAGCAGTACGTC.

This clonotype came up many times. V usage is TRBV5-1 and J usage is TRBJ2-1; D might be TRBD2 (5 bases). The CDR3 covers 15 residues. The germline gives CDR1 SGHRS, CDR2 YFSETQ. V was trimmed by 4 bases and J by 6 bases, leaving 17 bases between them. CDR3 bases: TGCGCCAGCAGCCGCACCGACTATTACAGCAATGAGCAGTTCTTC. Translating gives CASSRTDYYSNEQFF.

This clonotype was observed many times. The chain joins TRBV7-9 to TRBJ2-1; TRBD2 aligns across 7 bases. Trimming removed 8 bases from V and 12 bases from J; junction bases left unmatched: 4. Per the germline V gene, CDR1 is SEHNR and CDR2 is FQNEAQ (reference sequence). CDR3 length equals 10 residues. Here the CDR3 reads CASAGEGQFF. DNA for the CDR3: TGTGCCAGCGCGGGGGAAGGGCAGTTCTTC. Variable domain in full (rest from reference TRBV7-9 and TRBJ2-1): DTGVSQNPRHKITKRGQNVTFRCDPISEHNRLYWYRQTLGQGPEFLTYFQNEAQLEKSRLLSDRFSAERPKGSFSTLEIQRTEQGDSAMYLCASAGEGQFFGPGTRLTVL.

This clonotype was seen more than once but under ten times. This rearrangement joins TRBV6-5 to TRBJ2-3, with 9 bases fitting TRBD1. The CDR3 is made up of 16 amino acids. The J segment lost 3 bases and the V segment lost 6 bases, leaving 10 bases of the junction unmatched. Germline V gene sequence: CDR1 MNHEY, CDR2 SVGAGI. The CDR3, as DNA: TGTGCCAGCAGGGGTTCCGGGACAGGGTTGACAGATACGCAGTATTTT. Protein sequence: CASRGSGTGLTDTQYF.

This clonotype showed up just a few times. The V call is TRBV28, the J call TRBJ1-1, with D possibly matching TRBD1 (5 bases). V lost 3 bases and J lost 6, with 14 bases in between. Per the germline V gene, CDR1 is MDHEN and CDR2 is SYDVKM. The CDR3 extends over 14 amino acids. CDR3 coding DNA: TGTGCCAGCAGTTTTTTCCGGGGCAACTCTGAAGCTTTCTTT. This gives the protein CASSFFRGNSEAFF.

The chain joins TRBV9 to TRBJ1-1; 7 bases line up with TRBD1. V lost 5 bases, J lost 0 bases, and 10 bases stayed unmatched. This CDR3 region has 16 residues. Germline V lookup: CDR1 SGDLS, CDR2 YYNGEE. Here the CDR3 reads CASSDYRGVMNTEAFF. DNA of the CDR3: TGTGCCAGCAGTGATTACAGGGGAGTCATGAACACTGAAGCTTTCTTT.

The V gene is TRBV20-1, the J gene TRBJ1-3; D might be TRBD1 (5 bases). This CDR3 spans 14 amino acids. Germline loops: CDR1 DFQATT, CDR2 SNEGSKA (reference sequence). Trimming shortened V by 3 bases and J by 3 bases, and 12 bases separated the two germline ends. As DNA, the CDR3 is TGCAGTGCTAGTAGCGGGGCAGATGGAAACACCATATATTTT. The encoded protein is CSASSGADGNTIYF.

The chain recombines TRBV7-2 with TRBJ1-4; D gene ambiguous. V lost 1 base and J lost 0, with 12 bases in between. CDR1 is SGHTA and CDR2 is FQGNSA in the germline V gene. The CDR3 is 17 residues long. CDR3 bases: TGTGCCAGCAGCTTAGGATTCCCAGGCACAACTAATGAAAAACTGTTTTTT. The encoded protein is CASSLGFPGTTNEKLFF.

This clonotype was counted many times. The J gene is TRBJ2-1, the V gene TRBV10-3; tentatively, D is TRBD1 or TRBD2 (5 bases each). The CDR3 spans 16 residues. Germline CDR1 ENHRY, CDR2 SYGVKD. V dropped 3 bases and J dropped 9 bases, with 21 bases sitting between them. The CDR3, as DNA: TGTGCCATCAGTGAAAGGTCCCCCCGTGAGGGGCTTGAGCAGTTCTTC. Its translation: CAISERSPREGLEQFF.

In its sample, this clonotype was seen a few times. The chain recombines TRBV24-1 with TRBJ2-7; a possible D gene is TRBD2 (8 bases). Trimming removed 10 bases at V and 3 bases at J, with 18 bases between. The CDR3 is 14 amino acids. CDR1 is KGHDR and CDR2 is SFDVKD in the germline V gene. The CDR3 loop reads CATAGDRALYEQYV. CDR3 in DNA: TGTGCCACAGCGGGAGACAGGGCCCTCTACGAGCAGTACGTC.

The J gene is TRBJ2-1, the V gene TRBV7-2; tentative D call: TRBD2 (6 bases). The germline V gene has CDR1 SGHTA and CDR2 FQGNSA. The CDR3 consists of 15 residues. The germline V and J ends were trimmed by 3 bases and 8 bases, with 17 bases remaining between them. In DNA, the CDR3 is TGTGCCAGCAGCTTCCCAGCAAGCGGGCTGGATGAGCAGTTCTTC. Amino acid sequence: CASSFPASGLDEQFF.

There are many counts of this clonotype. This chain connects TRBV4-3 to TRBJ1-1; D is ambiguous. Trimming removed 3 bases at V and 7 bases at J, with 9 bases between. The CDR3 is made up of 12 amino acids. Germline CDR1 LGHNA, CDR2 YSLEER. CDR3 in amino acids: CASSHGGSEAFF. DNA for the CDR3: TGCGCCAGCAGCCACGGCGGGAGTGAAGCTTTCTTT.

The J gene is TRBJ1-2, the V gene TRBV27, with D possibly TRBD1 on 5 matching bases. CDR1 and CDR2 from the germline V gene are MNHEY and SMNVEV (reference sequence). The CDR3 is made up of 16 amino acids. Trimming removed 0 bases from V and 8 bases from J, with 19 bases in between. The CDR3 coding sequence is TGTGCCAGCAGTTTATCGCTCCGAACGGGGGTTGGAGGCTACACCTTC. Translation: CASSLSLRTGVGGYTF.

This clonotype was recorded many times. The rearrangement joins TRBV5-1 to TRBJ2-3; D is ambiguous. From germline, CDR1 is SGHRS and CDR2 YFSETQ. Trimming cost V 4 bases and J 0 bases, with 12 bases left between them. The CDR3 extends over 15 amino acids. The CDR3 loop reads CASSEVPTSTDTQYF. The DNA of the CDR3 is TGCGCCAGCAGCGAGGTCCCCACTAGCACAGATACGCAGTATTTT.

At least ten counts were recorded for this clonotype. V usage is TRBV7-9 and J usage is TRBJ1-2; weak D call: TRBD1 (5 bases). V gave up 5 bases and J gave up 0 bases, with 16 bases separating them. There are 16 residues in the CDR3. Germline V gene data show CDR1 as SEHNR and CDR2 as FQNEAQ (reference sequence). The DNA of the CDR3 is TGTGCCAGCAGCCCACCGACAGATTTGGCTAACTATGGCTACACCTTC. This gives the protein CASSPPTDLANYGYTF.

This chain connects TRBV20-1 to TRBJ1-1, with D tentatively TRBD1 (6 bases). V was shortened by 6 bases and J by 10 bases, with 12 bases between the two germline ends. The CDR3 extends over 10 amino acids. Germline assignment: CDR1 DFQATT and CDR2 SNEGSKA (reference sequence). CDR3 bases: TGCAGTGCGGTACAGGGTCGAGCTTTCTTT. Residues: CSAVQGRAFF.

This clonotype has more than one count but fewer than ten. The rearrangement uses TRBV29-1 and TRBJ2-2; a weak D match, TRBD1 (7 bases). The CDR3 is made up of 15 amino acids. From germline, CDR1 is SQVTM and CDR2 ANQGSEA. Deletions cut 5 bases from V and 5 bases from J, with 18 bases between. For the CDR3, the DNA is TGCAGCGTTACACGGAGGGACAGCGAAACCGGGGAGCTGTTTTTT. Translation gives CSVTRRDSETGELFF.

V and J are TRBV7-2 and TRBJ1-2; D might be TRBD1 (5 bases). Germline CDR1 SGHTA, CDR2 FQGNSA. V lost 9 bases, J lost 4 bases, and 12 bases lay in between. The CDR3 spans 12 residues. The CDR3 bases are TGTGCCAGTCCGGACATGGGCTATGGCTACACCTTC. Translated, it gives CASPDMGYGYTF.

The chain carries TRBV10-3 and TRBJ1-4; TRBD1 is a possible D gene (5 bases). The germline CDR1 and CDR2 sequences are ENHRY and SYGVKD. V gave up 0 bases and J gave up 8 bases, with 13 bases separating them. The CDR3 runs 15 residues. In DNA form, the CDR3 reads TGTGCCATCAGTGAGTCCGGGGGAATCGGAGAAAAACTGTTTTTT. This sequence encodes CAISESGGIGEKLFF.

The rearrangement uses TRBV4-3 and TRBJ2-2, with a tentative D call TRBD1 (5 bases). Trimming removed 4 bases at V and 7 bases at J, with 10 bases between. CDR1 and CDR2 (germline): LGHNA, YSLEER. The CDR3 spans 13 residues. The CDR3 region has the DNA TGCGCCAGCAGCCCAGGGTGGGGCGGGGAGCTGTTTTTT. Residues: CASSPGWGGELFF.